The present T cell receptor (beta chain) was sequenced within a study of blood T cell repertoires in COVID-19. Study context: The United States, Italy and Spain provided the acute and convalescent COVID-19 samples. Sources were T cells, B-cell-depleted T cells, or PBMCs; the material itself was cDNA or gDNA.

CDR1 and CDR2 (germline): SGDLS, YYNGEE. The CDR3 extends over 14 amino acids. V was cut by 3 bases and J by 3 bases, with 12 bases left in between. The data were produced by immunoSEQ multiplex PCR, yet TCRdb's version contains in-frame clones alone and is incomplete. This table has 100,000 or so clones, approximately 90% appearing once. This sequence originates from a human donor with active COVID-19. The donor label of this sample is uncertain. The specimen sequenced was peripheral blood. The V call is TRBV9, the J call TRBJ1-1; no clear D. The CDR3 DNA reads TGTGCCAGCAGCGCACACCGCATGGACACTGAAGCTTTCTTT. This translates into CASSAHRMDTEAFF.